This T cell receptor (beta chain) derives from a study of cytomegalovirus exposure and HLA in healthy donors. Trimming removed 8 bases at V and 0 bases at J, with 14 bases between. Germline CDR1 and CDR2: MDHEN and SYDVKM. The CDR3 runs to 15 residues. Primers: 60 Vbeta forward and 13 Jbeta reverse. The assay was immunoSEQ multiplex PCR, and TCRdb's table has in-frame clones only and misses some. The sample contains about 82,000 clones, around 77% of which appear only once. As for the donors, each was a healthy bone marrow donor. The TCR sequence derives from a man between 45 and 60 years old in good health and CMV-seronegative. This chain connects TRBV28 to TRBJ2-4; D might be TRBD2 (5 bases). Sequencing used PBMCs. CDR3 sequence: CASSPTGLAKNIQYF. The DNA of the CDR3 is TGTGCCAGCTCCCCCACCGGACTAGCCAAAAACATTCAGTACTTC.